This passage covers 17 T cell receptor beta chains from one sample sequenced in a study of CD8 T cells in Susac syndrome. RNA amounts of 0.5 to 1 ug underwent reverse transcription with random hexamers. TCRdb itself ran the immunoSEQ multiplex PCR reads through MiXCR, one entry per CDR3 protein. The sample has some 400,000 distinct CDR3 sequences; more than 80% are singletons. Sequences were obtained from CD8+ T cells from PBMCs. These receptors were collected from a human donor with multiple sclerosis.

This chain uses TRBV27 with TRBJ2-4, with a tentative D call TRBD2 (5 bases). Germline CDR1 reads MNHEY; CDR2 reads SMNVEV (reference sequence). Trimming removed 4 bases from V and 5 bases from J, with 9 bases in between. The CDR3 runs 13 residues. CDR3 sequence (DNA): TGTGCCAGCAGTTCGGAGGAGGAAAACATTCAGTACTTC. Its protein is CASSSEEENIQYF.

The CDR3 protein is CASSEGVRELYNSPLHF. The CDR3 DNA sequence: TGTGCCAGCAGTGAAGGGGTCCGGGAATTGTATAATTCACCCCTCCACTTT. J is TRBJ1-6 and V is TRBV6-1, with D unresolved. Germline CDR1 and CDR2: MNHNS and SASEGT. The CDR3 is made up of 17 amino acids. V lost 1 base and J lost 4, with 14 bases in between.

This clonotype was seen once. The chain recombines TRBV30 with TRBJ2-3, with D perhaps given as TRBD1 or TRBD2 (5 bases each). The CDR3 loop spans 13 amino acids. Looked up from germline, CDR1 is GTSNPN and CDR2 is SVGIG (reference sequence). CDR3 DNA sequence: TGTGCACACCAGGGACCCATTATGGATACGCAGTATTTT. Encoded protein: CAHQGPIMDTQYF.

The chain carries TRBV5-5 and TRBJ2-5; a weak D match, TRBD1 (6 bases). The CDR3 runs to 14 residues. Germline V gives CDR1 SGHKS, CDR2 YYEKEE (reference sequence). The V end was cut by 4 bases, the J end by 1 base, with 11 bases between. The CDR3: CASSPLGAQETQYF. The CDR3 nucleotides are TGTGCCAGCAGCCCTTTGGGGGCCCAAGAGACCCAGTACTTC.

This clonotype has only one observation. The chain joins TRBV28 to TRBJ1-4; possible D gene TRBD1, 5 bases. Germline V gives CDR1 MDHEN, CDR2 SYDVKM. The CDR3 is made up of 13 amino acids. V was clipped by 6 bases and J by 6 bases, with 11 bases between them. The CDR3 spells CASSGSGDEKLFF. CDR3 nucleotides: TGTGCCAGCAGCGGGTCGGGGGATGAAAAACTGTTTTTT.

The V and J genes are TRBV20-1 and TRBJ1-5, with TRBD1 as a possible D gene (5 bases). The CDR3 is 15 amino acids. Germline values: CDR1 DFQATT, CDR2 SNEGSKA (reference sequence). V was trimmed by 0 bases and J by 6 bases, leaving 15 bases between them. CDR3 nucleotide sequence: TGCAGTGCTAGAGATCAGGGCAGGGAATCTCAGCCCCAGCATTTT. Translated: CSARDQGRESQPQHF.

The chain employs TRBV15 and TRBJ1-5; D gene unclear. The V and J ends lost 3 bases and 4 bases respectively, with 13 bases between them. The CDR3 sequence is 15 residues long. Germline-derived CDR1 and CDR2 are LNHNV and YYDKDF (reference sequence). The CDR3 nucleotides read TGTGCCACCAGCAGCCAAAAGGGCCTGAATCAGCCCCAGCATTTT. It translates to CATSSQKGLNQPQHF. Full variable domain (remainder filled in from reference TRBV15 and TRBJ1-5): DAMVIQNPRYQVTQFGKPVTLSCSQTLNHNVMYWYQQKSSQAPKLLFHYYDKDFNNEADTPDNFQSRRPNTSFCFLDIRSPGLGDTAMYLCATSSQKGLNQPQHFGDGTRLSIL.

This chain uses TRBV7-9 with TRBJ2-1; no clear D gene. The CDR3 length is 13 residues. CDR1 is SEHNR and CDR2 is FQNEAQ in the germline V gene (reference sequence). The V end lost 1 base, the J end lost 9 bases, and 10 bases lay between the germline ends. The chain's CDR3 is CASSLGARPEQFF. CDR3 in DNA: TGTGCCAGCAGCTTAGGGGCTAGACCTGAGCAGTTCTTC.

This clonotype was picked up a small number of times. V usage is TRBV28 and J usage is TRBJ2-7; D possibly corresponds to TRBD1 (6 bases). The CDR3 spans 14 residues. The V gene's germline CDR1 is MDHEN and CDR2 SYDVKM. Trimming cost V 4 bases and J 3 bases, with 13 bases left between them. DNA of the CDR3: TGTGCCAGCAGTTCACAGGGAATGGACTACGAGCAGTACTTC. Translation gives CASSSQGMDYEQYF.

CDR3 sequence reads: CAWNPVNTEAFF. For the CDR3, the DNA is TGTGCCTGGAATCCTGTGAACACTGAAGCTTTCTTT. The gene calls are TRBV30 and TRBJ1-1; no clear D. The CDR3 consists of 12 residues. The ends were cut back, 4 bases at V and 0 bases at J, with 6 bases in the middle. Germline V gene data show CDR1 as GTSNPN and CDR2 as SVGIG (reference sequence).

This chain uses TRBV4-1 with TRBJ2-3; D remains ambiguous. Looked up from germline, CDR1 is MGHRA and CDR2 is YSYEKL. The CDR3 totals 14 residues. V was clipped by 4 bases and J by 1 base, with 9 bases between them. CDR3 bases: TGCGCCAGCAGCCCCGACTTGGGCACAGATACGCAGTATTTT. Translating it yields CASSPDLGTDTQYF.

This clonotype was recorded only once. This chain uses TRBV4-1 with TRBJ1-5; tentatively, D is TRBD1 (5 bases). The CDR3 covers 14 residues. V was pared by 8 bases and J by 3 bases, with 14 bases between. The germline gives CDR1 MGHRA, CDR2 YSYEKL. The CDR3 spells CASGDPGANQPQHF. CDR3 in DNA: TGCGCCAGCGGGGACCCTGGGGCCAATCAGCCCCAGCATTTT.

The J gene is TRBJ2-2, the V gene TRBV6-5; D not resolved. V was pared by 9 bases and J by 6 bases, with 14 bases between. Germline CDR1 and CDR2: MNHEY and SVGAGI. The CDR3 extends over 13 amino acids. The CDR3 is CASEGMKAGELFF. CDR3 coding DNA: TGTGCCAGTGAAGGGATGAAGGCCGGGGAGCTGTTTTTT.

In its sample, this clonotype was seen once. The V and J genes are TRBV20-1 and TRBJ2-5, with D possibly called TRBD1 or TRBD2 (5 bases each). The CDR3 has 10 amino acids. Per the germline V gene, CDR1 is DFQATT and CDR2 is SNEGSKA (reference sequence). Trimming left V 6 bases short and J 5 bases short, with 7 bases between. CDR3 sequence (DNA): TGCAGTGCGGGACGGGAGACCCAGTACTTC. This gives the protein CSAGRETQYF.

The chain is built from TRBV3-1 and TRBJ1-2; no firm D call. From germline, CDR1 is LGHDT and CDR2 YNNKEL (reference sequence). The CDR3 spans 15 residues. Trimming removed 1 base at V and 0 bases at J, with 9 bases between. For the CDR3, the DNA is TGTGCCAGCAGCCAAGCCAGAAACCCTAACTATGGCTACACCTTC. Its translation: CASSQARNPNYGYTF.

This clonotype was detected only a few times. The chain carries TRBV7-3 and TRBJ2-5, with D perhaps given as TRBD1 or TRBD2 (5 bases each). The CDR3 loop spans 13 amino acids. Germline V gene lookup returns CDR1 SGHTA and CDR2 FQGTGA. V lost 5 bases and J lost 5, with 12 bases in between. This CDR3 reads CASSREWGETQYF. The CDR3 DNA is TGTGCCAGCAGCCGAGAGTGGGGGGAGACCCAGTACTTC.

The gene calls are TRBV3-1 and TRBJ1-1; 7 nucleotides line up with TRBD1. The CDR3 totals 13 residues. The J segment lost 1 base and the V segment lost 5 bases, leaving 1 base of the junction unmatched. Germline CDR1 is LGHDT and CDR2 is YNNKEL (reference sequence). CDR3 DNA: TGTGCCAGCAGCAACAGGGGGAACACTGAAGCTTTCTTT. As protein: CASSNRGNTEAFF.